These 21 T cell receptor beta chains were sequenced from one sample in a study of blood T cell repertoires in COVID-19. Assay used: immunoSEQ multiplex PCR; TCRdb lists only in-frame clones, some missing. The sample lists approximately 150,000 clones, 84% occurring once. The sample comprised peripheral blood. Receptors originate from a man between 65 and 79 years old with active or convalescent COVID-19.

V and J are TRBV6-6 and TRBJ2-2, with a possible D match to TRBD2 (6 bases). Germline V gene data show CDR1 as MNHNY and CDR2 as SVGAGI (reference sequence). V was shortened by 0 bases and J by 7 bases, with 15 bases between the two germline ends. The CDR3 runs 16 residues. The CDR3 region has the DNA TGTGCCAGCAGTTACTCCGGGACTTGGACGGGCGGGGAGCTGTTTTTT. It translates to CASSYSGTWTGGELFF.

CDR3 coding DNA: TGTGCCAGCAGTCCCAGCTCTGGAGGCAATCAGCCCCAGCATTTT. Translated, it gives CASSPSSGGNQPQHF. This chain links TRBV7-9 with TRBJ1-5; D remains ambiguous. The germline gives CDR1 SEHNR, CDR2 FQNEAQ (reference sequence). V was shortened by 6 bases and J by 2 bases, with 14 bases between the two germline ends. The CDR3 runs 15 residues.

The V and J genes are TRBV19 and TRBJ2-1; tentative D call: TRBD1 (7 bases). Germline lookup yields CDR1 LNHDA and CDR2 SQIVND (reference sequence). Trimming took 5 bases from V and 9 from J, leaving 17 bases between them. The CDR3 sequence is 14 residues long. The CDR3 region has the DNA TGTGCCAGTAGTGAGCGAGGAGGGGGCTCTGAGCAGTTCTTC. It yields the protein CASSERGGGSEQFF.

CDR3 loop: CASSPRTGGYQPQHF. As DNA, the CDR3 is TGTGCCAGTAGTCCCCGGACAGGGGGCTACCAGCCCCAGCATTTT. The J gene is TRBJ1-5, the V gene TRBV19; 11 bases fit TRBD1. The CDR3 length is 15 residues. With V trimmed by 5 bases and J by 7 bases, 7 bases remained unmatched. The germline V gene encodes CDR1 LNHDA and CDR2 SQIVND (reference sequence).

The V call is TRBV4-3, the J call TRBJ2-7; TRBD1 aligns across 9 bases. Germline-derived CDR1 and CDR2 are LGHNA and YSLEER. This CDR3 spans 18 amino acids. V gave up 0 bases and J gave up 3 bases; unmatched junction bases: 12. In nucleotides, the CDR3 is TGCGCCAGCAGCCAAGATCCCCCGACAGGGGGGACCTTCTACGAGCAGTACTTC. Protein product: CASSQDPPTGGTFYEQYF.

J is TRBJ1-5 and V is TRBV7-9, with no clear D. The CDR3 totals 14 residues. V was shortened by 0 bases and J by 3 bases, with 6 bases between the two germline ends. Germline lookup yields CDR1 SEHNR and CDR2 FQNEAQ (reference sequence). The CDR3 loop is CASSLAGYNQPQHF. The CDR3 DNA sequence: TGTGCCAGCAGCTTAGCCGGGTACAATCAGCCCCAGCATTTT.

The chain joins TRBV2 to TRBJ2-5, with TRBD2 identical over 11 bases. The germline gives CDR1 SNHLY, CDR2 FYNNEI. The CDR3 extends over 15 amino acids. J lost 4 bases, V lost 5 bases, and 6 bases had no gene match. CDR3 sequence reads: CASSLAGGYPETQYF. The CDR3 DNA sequence: TGTGCCAGCAGTCTAGCGGGAGGATACCCAGAGACCCAGTACTTC.

The CDR3 is CASTPQGNTEAFF. The CDR3 nucleotides are TGTGCCAGCACACCACAGGGGAACACTGAAGCTTTCTTT. This chain connects TRBV12-3 or TRBV12-4 to TRBJ1-1; TRBD1 is a possible D gene (6 bases). The CDR3 length is 13 residues. V was trimmed by 7 bases and J by 1 base, leaving 10 bases between them.

The chain employs TRBV7-3 and TRBJ2-1, with 10 nucleotides matching TRBD1. The CDR3 runs to 15 residues. Unmatched junction bases numbered 3, after V lost 5 bases and J lost 2 bases. Germline V gives CDR1 SGHTA, CDR2 FQGTGA. CDR3 protein: CASSPGTGAYNEQFF. As DNA, the CDR3 is TGTGCCAGCAGCCCCGGGACAGGGGCCTACAATGAGCAGTTCTTC.

This chain's CDR3 is CASSKQGADYEQYF. CDR3 in DNA: TGTGCCAGCTCGAAACAGGGGGCGGACTACGAGCAGTACTTC. V is TRBV18 and J is TRBJ2-7, with TRBD1 matching 9 bases. Trimming removed 6 bases from V and 3 bases from J; junction bases left unmatched: 6. Per the germline V gene, CDR1 is KGHSH and CDR2 is LQKENI. The CDR3 contains 14 residues.

This clone appeared a single time. The J gene is TRBJ1-4, the V gene TRBV28; no definite D call. From germline, CDR1 is MDHEN and CDR2 SYDVKM. The CDR3 length is 13 residues. The ends were cut back, 3 bases at V and 7 bases at J, with 9 bases in the middle. CDR3 residues: CASSFRGREKLFF. CDR3 coding DNA: TGTGCCAGCAGTTTTAGAGGGCGTGAAAAACTGTTTTTT.

The rearrangement joins TRBV19 to TRBJ2-7, with TRBD1 identical over 8 bases. The CDR3 sequence is 14 residues long. From germline, CDR1 is LNHDA and CDR2 SQIVND (reference sequence). Unmatched junction bases numbered 5, after V lost 5 bases and J lost 2 bases. CDR3 region: CASSQRQGTYEQYF. The CDR3 nucleotides read TGTGCCAGTAGTCAAAGACAGGGGACCTACGAGCAGTACTTC.

In its sample, this clone was seen a few times. The V and J genes are TRBV27 and TRBJ1-5, with a possible D match to TRBD1 (6 bases). V was cut by 6 bases and J by 5 bases, with 14 bases left in between. Germline CDR1 is MNHEY and CDR2 is SMNVEV (reference sequence). The CDR3 has 14 residues. In DNA form, the CDR3 reads TGTGCCAGCAGCTCCGACAGGACGTATCAGCCCCAGCATTTT. Its translation is CASSSDRTYQPQHF.

Here the CDR3 DNA reads TGTGCCAGCAGCCCCCGTCCCGGCGGAGGCTACACCTTC. As protein: CASSPRPGGGYTF. The chain combines TRBV12-3 or TRBV12-4 with TRBJ1-2; D unresolved. V lost 6 bases and J 8 bases, leaving 16 bases between the germline ends. This CDR3 has 13 amino acids.

The V call is TRBV7-8, the J call TRBJ1-1; maybe TRBD1 (5 bases). Germline CDR1 and CDR2: SGHVS and FQNEAQ. V lost 4 bases, J lost 1 base, and 13 bases lay in between. The CDR3 runs 15 residues. This CDR3 is CASSSTQARNTEAFF. CDR3 sequence (DNA): TGTGCCAGCAGCTCGACACAGGCTAGGAACACTGAAGCTTTCTTT.

The chain uses TRBV29-1 and TRBJ2-5, with 8 bases that match TRBD2. This CDR3 has 19 residues. Germline trimming cut 0 bases from V and 3 bases from J; bases unmatched to any gene: 18. Looked up from germline, CDR1 is SQVTM and CDR2 is ANQGSEA. This CDR3 reads CSVEDSPYYVAGGKETQYF. The CDR3 bases are TGCAGCGTTGAAGATAGTCCTTACTATGTGGCGGGGGGTAAAGAGACCCAGTACTTC.

V and J are TRBV12-5 and TRBJ1-1; TRBD1 matches at 8 bases. V trimming: 5 bases; J trimming: 2 bases; junction bases outside the gene matches: 10. The CDR3 consists of 16 residues. Germline V lookup: CDR1 LGHNT, CDR2 FRNRAP. The CDR3 nucleotides read TGTGCTAGTGGTCGTCCCGGGACAGGACCCAACACTGAAGCTTTCTTT. Translating it yields CASGRPGTGPNTEAFF.

The chain joins TRBV6-5 to TRBJ1-5; no definite D call. CDR1 and CDR2 (germline): MNHEY, SVGAGI. Trimming left V 7 bases short and J 0 bases short, with 10 bases between. The CDR3 is 14 residues long. As DNA, the CDR3 is TGTGCCAGCACCTTGGACTCTAGCAATCAGCCCCAGCATTTT. This translates into CASTLDSSNQPQHF.

The chain carries TRBV15 and TRBJ2-3; 10 nucleotides line up with TRBD2. This CDR3 comprises 18 residues. Trimming cost V 0 bases and J 1 base; bases outside gene matches: 7. CDR1 and CDR2 (germline): LNHNV, YYDKDF (reference sequence). The CDR3 reads CATSRDQVLAGGTDTQYF. CDR3 nucleotides: TGTGCCACCAGCAGAGATCAGGTGCTAGCGGGGGGCACAGATACGCAGTATTTT. Looking up the rest from reference TRBV15 and TRBJ2-3 gives the full variable domain: DAMVIQNPRYQVTQFGKPVTLSCSQTLNHNVMYWYQQKSSQAPKLLFHYYDKDFNNEADTPDNFQSRRPNTSFCFLDIRSPGLGDTAMYLCATSRDQVLAGGTDTQYFGPGTRLTVL.

This clone has a handful of counts. The rearrangement links TRBV6-4 to TRBJ1-1, with D possibly matching TRBD1 (5 bases). V was cut by 0 bases and J by 11 bases, with 10 bases left in between. The germline CDR1 and CDR2 sequences are MRHNA and SNTAGT. This CDR3 is built from 12 residues. CDR3 DNA sequence: TGTGCCAGCAGTGACTCCAGACAGAGGGCTTTCTTT. It encodes CASSDSRQRAFF.

The gene calls are TRBV3-1 (or the pseudogene TRBV3-2) and TRBJ2-7, with 11 bases identical to TRBD2. V shed 3 bases and J 0 bases; nucleotides not matched to a gene: 7. The CDR3 totals 17 residues. The germline V gene encodes CDR1 LGHDT and CDR2 YNNKEL (reference sequence). The CDR3: CASSQDLAGGPSYEQYF. The DNA for the CDR3 is TGTGCCAGCAGCCAGGATCTAGCGGGAGGACCCTCCTACGAGCAGTACTTC.